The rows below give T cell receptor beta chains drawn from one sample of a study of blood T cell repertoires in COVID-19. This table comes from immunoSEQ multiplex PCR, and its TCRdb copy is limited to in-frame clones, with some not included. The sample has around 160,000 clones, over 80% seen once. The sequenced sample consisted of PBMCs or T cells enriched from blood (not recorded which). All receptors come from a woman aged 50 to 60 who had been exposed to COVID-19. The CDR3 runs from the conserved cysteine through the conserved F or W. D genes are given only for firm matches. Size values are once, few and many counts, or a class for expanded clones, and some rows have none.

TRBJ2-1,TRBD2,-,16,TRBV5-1,TGCGCCAGCAGCTCCGCCGGGACTAGGTCTACCAATGAGCAGTTCTTC,CASSSAGTRSTNEQFF
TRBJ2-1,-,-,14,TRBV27,TGTGCCAGCAGAGAGCGGAGCTCCTACAATGAGCAGTTCTTC,CASRERSSYNEQFF
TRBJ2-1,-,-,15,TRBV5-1,TGCGCCAGCAGCTTGGATTCTAGAAAGCCCAATGAGCAGTTCTTC,CASSLDSRKPNEQFF
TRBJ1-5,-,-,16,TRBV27,TGTGCCAGCAGTCCCCACCCGGAACGGGGCAATCAGCCCCAGCATTTT,CASSPHPERGNQPQHF
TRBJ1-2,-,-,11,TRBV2,TGTGCCAGCGACCGACTGGTTAGCTACACCTTC,CASDRLVSYTF
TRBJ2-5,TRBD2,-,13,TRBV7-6,TGTGCCAGCAGCTTAGTGGGGGGGGAGACCCAGTACTTC,CASSLVGGETQYF
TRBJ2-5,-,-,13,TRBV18,TGTGCCAGCTCACCCATGGACACCGAGACCCAGTACTTC,CASSPMDTETQYF
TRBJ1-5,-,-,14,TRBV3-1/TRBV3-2,TGTGCCAGCAGCCAAGGGGGGGGGAATCAGCCCCAGCATTTT,CASSQGGGNQPQHF
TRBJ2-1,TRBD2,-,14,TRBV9,TGTGCCAGCAGCGTAAGCCCAGCGGGAAATGAGCAGTTCTTC,CASSVSPAGNEQFF
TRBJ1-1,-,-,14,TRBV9,TGTGCCAGCAGCAACGGGTTTATGAACACTGAAGCTTTCTTT,CASSNGFMNTEAFF
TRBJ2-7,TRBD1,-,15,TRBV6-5,TGTGCCAGCAGAGCGGACAGGGAATACTCCTACGAGCAGTACTTC,CASRADREYSYEQYF
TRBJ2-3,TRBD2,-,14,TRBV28,TGTGCCAGCAGTCCTACTAGCGGGGCAGATACGCAGTATTTT,CASSPTSGADTQYF
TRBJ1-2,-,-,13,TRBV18,TGTGCCAGCTCACCGGGACAAGACTATGGCTACACCTTC,CASSPGQDYGYTF
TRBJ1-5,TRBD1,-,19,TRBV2,TGTGCCAGCGGTGGGCAGACAGGGCTCTGGTGGGGGAGCAATCAGCCCCAGCATTTT,CASGGQTGLWWGSNQPQHF
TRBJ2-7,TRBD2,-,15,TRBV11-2,TGTGCCAGCAGCTTTGGAGCTAGCGGGACTTACGAGCAGTACTTC,CASSFGASGTYEQYF
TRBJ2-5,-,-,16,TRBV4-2,TGTGCCAGCAGCCAAGAGTCGGGCGGGGTATTTGAGACCCAGTACTTC,CASSQESGGVFETQYF
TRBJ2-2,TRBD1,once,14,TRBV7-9,TGTGCCAGCAGGGGGACAGGGGAAGGCGGGGAGCTGTTTTTT,CASRGTGEGGELFF
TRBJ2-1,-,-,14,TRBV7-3,TGTGCCAGCAGCCTATCAAGCTCCTACAATGAGCAGTTCTTC,CASSLSSSYNEQFF
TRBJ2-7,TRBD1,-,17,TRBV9,TGTGCCAGCAGTGTAGGCCACGATTTACAGGGGATCTACGAGCAGTACTTC,CASSVGHDLQGIYEQYF
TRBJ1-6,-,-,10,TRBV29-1,TGCAGCGTGAACGACGGGGCCCTCCACTTT,CSVNDGALHF
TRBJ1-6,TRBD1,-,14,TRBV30,TGTGCCTGGAAGTCACAGGGGAAAGGACTACCCCTCCACTTT,CAWKSQGKGLPLHF
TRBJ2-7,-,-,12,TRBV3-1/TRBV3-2,TGTGCCAGCAGCCAGGGGGGCTACGAGCAGTACTTC,CASSQGGYEQYF
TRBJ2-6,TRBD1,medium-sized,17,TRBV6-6,TGTGCCAGCAGTCTCGGGACAGGGACCTCTGGGGCCAACGTCCTGACTTTC,CASSLGTGTSGANVLTF
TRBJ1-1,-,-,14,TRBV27,TGTGCCAGCAGTTTTTCGTCTGTAGGGGTAGAAGCTTTCTTT,CASSFSSVGVEAFF
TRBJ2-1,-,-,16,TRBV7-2,TGTGCCAGCAGCTTAGAGTCGGGGGTGAAGAGCAATGAGCAGTTCTTC,CASSLESGVKSNEQFF
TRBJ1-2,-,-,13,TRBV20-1,TGCAGTGCTCGTGGGGGTCAGGGGTATGGCTACACCTTC,CSARGGQGYGYTF
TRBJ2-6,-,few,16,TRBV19,TGTGCCAGTAGCCCAGATGAGGGGGCTGGGGCCAACGTCCTGACTTTC,CASSPDEGAGANVLTF
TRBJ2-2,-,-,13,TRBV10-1,TGCGCCAGCAGCGGGCGGGGCACCGGGGAGCTGTTTTTT,CASSGRGTGELFF
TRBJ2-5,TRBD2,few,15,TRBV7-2,TGTGCCAGCAGCTTAGGCGGGGGGCCACAAGAGACCCAGTACTTC,CASSLGGGPQETQYF
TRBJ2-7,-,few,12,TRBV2,TGTGCCAGCAGTGCTTGGACAGCCCTTGAGTACTTC,CASSAWTALEYF
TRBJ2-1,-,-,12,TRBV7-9,TGTGCCAGCAGCTCGGACTTCGATCAACAGTTCTTC,CASSSDFDQQFF
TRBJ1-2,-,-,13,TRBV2,TGTGCCAGCATGAGCCGAAGGGGCTATGGCTACACCTTC,CASMSRRGYGYTF
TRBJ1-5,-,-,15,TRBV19,TGTGCCAGTAGTACAGGGTCCGTAAGCAATCAGCCCCAGCATTTT,CASSTGSVSNQPQHF
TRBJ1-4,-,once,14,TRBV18,TGTGCCAGCTCACGCCGGACAGCTAATGAAAAACTGTTTTTT,CASSRRTANEKLFF
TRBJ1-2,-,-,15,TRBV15,TGTGCCACCAGCAGGGAAAGGGCGGGGATTGGAGGCTACACCTTC,CATSRERAGIGGYTF
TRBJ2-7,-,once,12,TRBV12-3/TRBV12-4,TGTGCCAGCATGAGTAGAATCTACGAGCAGTACTTC,CASMSRIYEQYF
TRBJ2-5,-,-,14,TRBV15,TGTGCCACCAGCAGAGAGCGGTGGGAAGAGACCCAGTACTTC,CATSRERWEETQYF
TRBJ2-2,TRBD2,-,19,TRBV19,TGTGCCAGCACCCACCTGAGGCAGGGGGGACTAGCGGGAGCCGGGGAGCTGTTTTTT,CASTHLRQGGLAGAGELFF
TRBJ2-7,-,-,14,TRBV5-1,TGCGCCAGCAGCTTGAACACCCCCTCCTACGAGCAGTACTTC,CASSLNTPSYEQYF
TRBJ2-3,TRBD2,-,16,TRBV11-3,TGTGCCAGCAGCGTCCGAGGTAGCGGGAGCACAGATACGCAGTATTTT,CASSVRGSGSTDTQYF